The clone carrying this T cell receptor beta chain is labeled as medium-sized (0.01 to 0.1%). This sample includes further DNA sequences coding for the same CDR3. This PCR relied on a set of 60 Vbeta primers and 13 Jbeta primers. Clones were read by immunoSEQ multiplex PCR, and TCRdb kept only the in-frame ones, dropping some. The data contain under 110,000 clones, roughly 80% of them singletons. The data were taken from a study of cytomegalovirus exposure and HLA in healthy donors. Study context: Ancestry clustering placed 70% to 90% of about 400 genotyped donors in the Caucasian-associated cluster.

Trimming took 7 bases from V and 4 from J; bases not matched to a gene: 4. Germline values: CDR1 MGHRA, CDR2 YSYEKL. The length of the CDR3 is 14 residues. The chain employs TRBV4-1 and TRBJ2-6; 7 bases are a match to TRBD2. This TCR derives from a man aged 35 to 55 in good health and CMV-seronegative. What was sequenced was PBMCs. CDR3 in DNA: TGCGCCAGCATGGGAGGGAGAGGGGCCAACGTCCTGACTTTC. Its translation is CASMGGRGANVLTF.